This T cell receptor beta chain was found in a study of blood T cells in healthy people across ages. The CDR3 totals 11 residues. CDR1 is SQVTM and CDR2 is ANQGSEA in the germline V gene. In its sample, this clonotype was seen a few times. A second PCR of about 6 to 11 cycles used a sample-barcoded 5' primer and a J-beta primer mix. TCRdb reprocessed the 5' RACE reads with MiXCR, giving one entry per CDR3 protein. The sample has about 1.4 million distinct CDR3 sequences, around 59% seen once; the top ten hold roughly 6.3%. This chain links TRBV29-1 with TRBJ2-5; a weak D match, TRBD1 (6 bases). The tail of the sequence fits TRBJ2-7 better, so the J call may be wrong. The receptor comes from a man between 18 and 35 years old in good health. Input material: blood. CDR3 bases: TGCAGCGCTGGGACAATGGGCGAGCAGTACTTC. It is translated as CSAGTMGEQYF.